This T cell receptor beta chain was identified in a study of naive and memory T cell subsets. Two oligonucleotides, mixed equimolar, formed the beta constant-region primer covering TRBC1 and TRBC2. Four rounds of PCR amplified the ligated cDNA using nested alpha and beta constant-region primers plus SP2. TCRdb re-called the UMI-ligation and nested PCR reads with MiXCR, one entry per CDR3 protein. In the table there are more than 95,000 distinct CDR3 sequences, about 14% of which are singletons. This clonotype was observed at least ten times. The antigen remains unidentified. General observations from the study: There was no ground truth to check naive and memory subset results. Possibly reflecting memory cells re-expressing CD45RA, a few larger clonotypes occurred in naive repertoires, especially CD8.

Sequences were obtained from naive CD8+ T cells from blood. The sequence derives from a human donor in good health.

Written as DNA, the CDR3 is TGTGCCAGCTCACAAGGGACGGGATTCTCCTACAATGAGCAGTTCTTC. This encodes CASSQGTGFSYNEQFF. The chain uses TRBV18 and TRBJ2-1; D might be TRBD1 or TRBD2, each matching 5 bases. The length of the CDR3 is 16 residues. Germline V gene data show CDR1 as KGHSH and CDR2 as LQKENI. V shed 4 bases and J shed 0 bases, with 13 bases lying between them.